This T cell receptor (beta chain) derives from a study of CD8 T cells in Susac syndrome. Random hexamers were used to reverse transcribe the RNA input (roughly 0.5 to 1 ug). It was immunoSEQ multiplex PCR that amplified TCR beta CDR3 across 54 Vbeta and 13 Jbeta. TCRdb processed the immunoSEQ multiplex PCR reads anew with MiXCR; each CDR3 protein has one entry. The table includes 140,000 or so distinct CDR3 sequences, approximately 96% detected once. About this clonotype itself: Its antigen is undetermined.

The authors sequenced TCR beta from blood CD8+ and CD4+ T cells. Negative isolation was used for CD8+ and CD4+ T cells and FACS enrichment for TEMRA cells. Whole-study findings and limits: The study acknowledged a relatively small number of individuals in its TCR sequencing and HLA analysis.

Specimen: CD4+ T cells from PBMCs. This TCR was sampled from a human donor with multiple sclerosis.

The CDR3: CASSLVPRAHEQYF. DNA of the CDR3: TGTGCCAGCAGCTTAGTCCCCAGGGCCCACGAGCAGTACTTC. This rearrangement joins TRBV7-2 to TRBJ2-7; D is perhaps TRBD1 (5 bases). Trimming took off 1 base at V and 5 bases at J, with 12 bases between the two ends. Per germline, CDR1 SGHTA and CDR2 FQGNSA. The length of the CDR3 is 14 residues. Full variable domain (missing parts from reference TRBV7-2 and TRBJ2-7): GAGVSQSPSNKVTEKGKDVELRCDPISGHTALYWYRQSLGQGLEFLIYFQGNSAPDKSGLPSDRFSAERTGGSVSTLTIQRTQQEDSAVYLCASSLVPRAHEQYFGPGTRLTVT.